This TCR beta chain was captured by sequencing in a study of regulatory T cells in long-lasting Graves disease. Arm-PCR of CDR3 regions with iRepertoire HTBI primers generated TCR beta libraries. TCRdb reprocessed the multiplex PCR reads with MiXCR, giving one entry per CDR3 protein. Altogether about 470,000 distinct CDR3 sequences are present, more than 13% being singletons, with the ten largest covering approximately 15%. CDR3 size: 12 residues. Germline V gives CDR1 SQVTM, CDR2 ANQGSEA. The germline V and J ends were trimmed by 5 bases and 3 bases, with 11 bases remaining between them. Described time point: newly diagnosed GD, antithyroid drugs for less than 3 months. From RNA extracted from PBMCs, the TCR library was made. American Thyroid Association guidelines served as the basis for diagnosing Graves' disease. This sample was also put to use in a study of T cells in Graves' hyperthyroidism and ophthalmopathy. That work contributes: Patients with uncontrolled infections, other autoimmune diseases, pregnancy or lactation were excluded. The study based diagnoses on clinical symptoms, serum thyroxine and TRAb, thyroid ultrasound and orbital computed tomography. For ophthalmopathy, model prediction preceded onset by a median about 6.4 months.

The chain links TRBV29-1 to TRBJ2-7; weak D call: TRBD1 (6 bases). The sequences come from peripheral blood mononuclear cells (PBMCs), collected at new diagnosis, from a patient treated with antithyroid drugs. The clonotype comes from a woman aged 25 to 39 with Graves disease. CDR3 coding DNA: TGCAGCGTTTTGGGGGCTTTCTACGAGCAGTACTTC. As protein: CSVLGAFYEQYF.